This TCR beta chain was retrieved from a study of regulatory T cells in long-lasting Graves disease. Study-wide results and limits: Examination was confined to peripheral blood, excluding thyroid tissue. New patients shared 950 to 1,000 public clonotypes, fewer than the approximately 2,500 shared by persistent patients.

The trim removed 4 bases at V and 6 bases at J, leaving 9 bases unmatched. Germline-derived CDR1 and CDR2 are SEHNR and FQNEAQ (reference sequence). CDR3 size: 15 residues. This clonotype was recorded at least ten times. Antigen specificity is unknown. Building the TCR beta libraries relied on iRepertoire HTBI primers, and CDR3 regions underwent Arm-PCR. In the original analysis: Identification across samples found approximately 67 TRBV and around 15 TRBJ segments. TCRdb reanalysed the multiplex PCR reads using MiXCR and keeps one entry per CDR3 protein. The V and J calls and clone size come from TCRdb's table, not from the authors' own analysis. Of approximately 470,000 distinct CDR3 sequences in the sample, roughly 17% were seen once. The time point: newly diagnosed GD, antithyroid drugs for less than 3 months. The TCR library was prepared using RNA isolated from PBMCs. The same sample was also used in a study of T cells in Graves' hyperthyroidism and ophthalmopathy. According to that study: Most clonotypes expanded in thyroid above 0.001 were likewise present in blood.

The rearrangement uses TRBV7-9 and TRBJ2-7, with 10 nucleotides matching TRBD2. This TCR derives from a man aged 40-49 years with Graves disease. Sequenced here: peripheral blood mononuclear cells (PBMCs), sampled at new diagnosis, from a patient treated with antithyroid drugs. Written as DNA, the CDR3 is TGTGCCAGCAGCTCTCAAGCGGGAGGGCAGTTCGAGCAGTACTTC. Translating gives CASSSQAGGQFEQYF.